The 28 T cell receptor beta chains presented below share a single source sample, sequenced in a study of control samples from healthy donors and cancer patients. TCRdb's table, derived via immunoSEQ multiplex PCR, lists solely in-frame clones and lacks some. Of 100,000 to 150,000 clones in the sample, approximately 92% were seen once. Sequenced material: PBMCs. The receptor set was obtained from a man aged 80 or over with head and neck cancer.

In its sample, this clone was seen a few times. The CDR3 nucleotides read TGTGCCAGCCAAAGCAGGGATACGCAGTATTTT. This sequence encodes CASQSRDTQYF. J is TRBJ2-3 and V is TRBV18; D gene uncertain. Germline-derived CDR1 and CDR2 are KGHSH and LQKENI. The CDR3 is 11 amino acids. Trimming left V 8 bases short and J 6 bases short, with 9 bases between.

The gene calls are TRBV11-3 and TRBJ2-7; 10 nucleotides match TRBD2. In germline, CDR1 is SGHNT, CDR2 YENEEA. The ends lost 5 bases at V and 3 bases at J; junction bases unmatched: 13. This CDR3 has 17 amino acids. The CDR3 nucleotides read TGTGCCAGCAGCGCAGGGATAGGACTAGCGGAGAACTACGAGCAGTACTTC. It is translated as CASSAGIGLAENYEQYF.

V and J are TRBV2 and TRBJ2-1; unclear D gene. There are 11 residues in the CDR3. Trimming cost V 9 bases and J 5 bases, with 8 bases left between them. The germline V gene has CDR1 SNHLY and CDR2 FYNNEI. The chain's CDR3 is CARRINNEQFF. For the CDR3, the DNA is TGTGCCAGAAGGATAAACAATGAGCAGTTCTTC.

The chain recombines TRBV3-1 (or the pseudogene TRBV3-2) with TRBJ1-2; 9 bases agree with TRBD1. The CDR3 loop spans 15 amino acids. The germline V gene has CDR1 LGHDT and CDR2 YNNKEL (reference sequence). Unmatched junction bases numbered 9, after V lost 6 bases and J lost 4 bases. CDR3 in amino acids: CASRAGQGDIYGYTF. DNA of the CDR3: TGTGCCAGCAGAGCGGGACAGGGAGATATCTATGGCTACACCTTC.

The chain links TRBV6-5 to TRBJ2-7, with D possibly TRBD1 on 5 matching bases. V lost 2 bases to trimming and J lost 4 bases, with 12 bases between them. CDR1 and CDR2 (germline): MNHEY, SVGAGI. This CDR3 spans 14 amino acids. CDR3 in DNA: TGTGCCAGCAGTTACGGACAAGTCGGGTACGAGCAGTACTTC. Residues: CASSYGQVGYEQYF.

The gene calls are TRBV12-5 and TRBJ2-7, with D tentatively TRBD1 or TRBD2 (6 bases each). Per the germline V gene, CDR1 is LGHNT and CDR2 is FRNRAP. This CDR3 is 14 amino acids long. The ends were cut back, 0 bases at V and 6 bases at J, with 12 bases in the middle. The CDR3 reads CASGLVGGMGEQYF. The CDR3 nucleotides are TGTGCTAGTGGTTTGGTAGGGGGGATGGGCGAGCAGTACTTC. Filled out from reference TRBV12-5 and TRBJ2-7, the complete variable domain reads DARVTQTPRHKVTEMGQEVTMRCQPILGHNTVFWYRQTMMQGLELLAYFRNRAPLDDSGMPKDRFSAEMPDATLATLKIQPSEPRDSAVYFCASGLVGGMGEQYFGPGTRLTVT.

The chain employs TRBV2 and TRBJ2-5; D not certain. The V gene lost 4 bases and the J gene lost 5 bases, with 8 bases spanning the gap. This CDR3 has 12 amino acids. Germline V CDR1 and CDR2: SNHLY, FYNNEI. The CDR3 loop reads CASSGLGETQYF. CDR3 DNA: TGTGCCAGCAGTGGGCTAGGGGAGACCCAGTACTTC.

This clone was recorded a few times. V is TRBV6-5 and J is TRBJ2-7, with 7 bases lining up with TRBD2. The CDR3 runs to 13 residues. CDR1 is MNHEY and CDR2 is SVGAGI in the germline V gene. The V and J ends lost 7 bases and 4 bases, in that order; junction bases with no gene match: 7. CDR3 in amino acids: CASKIGREYEQYF. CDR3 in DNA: TGTGCCAGCAAAATTGGGAGGGAGTACGAGCAGTACTTC.

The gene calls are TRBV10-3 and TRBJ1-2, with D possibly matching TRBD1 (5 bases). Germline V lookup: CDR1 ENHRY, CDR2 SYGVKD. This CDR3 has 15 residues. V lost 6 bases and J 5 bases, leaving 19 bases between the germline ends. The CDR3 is CAISRKGPLEYGYTF. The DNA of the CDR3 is TGTGCCATCAGCCGAAAGGGGCCGCTTGAGTATGGCTACACCTTC.

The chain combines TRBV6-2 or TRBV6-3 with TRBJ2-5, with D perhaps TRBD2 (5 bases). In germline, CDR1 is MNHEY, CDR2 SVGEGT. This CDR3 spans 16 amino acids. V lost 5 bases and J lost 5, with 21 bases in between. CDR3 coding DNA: TGTGCCAGCAGTCGAGGGATGGGAAGATTTACGGAGACCCAGTACTTC. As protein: CASSRGMGRFTETQYF.

The CDR3 DNA reads as TGCGCCAGCAGTGAGTCGTCGGGGGCGAGCTACAATGAGCAGTTCTTC. As protein: CASSESSGASYNEQFF. This chain joins TRBV10-2 and TRBJ2-1; the D call may be TRBD1 or TRBD2 (6 bases each). V lost 0 bases, J lost 3 bases, and 12 bases lay in between. The germline gives CDR1 WSHSY, CDR2 SAAADI. The CDR3 covers 16 residues.

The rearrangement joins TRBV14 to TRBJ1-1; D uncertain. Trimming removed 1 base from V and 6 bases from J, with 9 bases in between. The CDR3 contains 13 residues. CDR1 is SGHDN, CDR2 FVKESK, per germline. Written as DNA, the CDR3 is TGTGCCAGCAGCCAAGTCCCGGGCTCTGAAGCTTTCTTT. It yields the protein CASSQVPGSEAFF.

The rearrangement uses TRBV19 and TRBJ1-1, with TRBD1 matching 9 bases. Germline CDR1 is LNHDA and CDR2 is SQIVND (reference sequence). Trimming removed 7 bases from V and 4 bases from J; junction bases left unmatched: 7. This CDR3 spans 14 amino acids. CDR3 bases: TGTGCCAGTACCTTTACAGGGGGCCTCACTGAAGCTTTCTTT. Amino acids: CASTFTGGLTEAFF.

The CDR3 region is CASSISQVYNEQFF. CDR3 nucleotides: TGTGCCAGTAGTATCTCACAGGTCTACAATGAGCAGTTCTTC. This rearrangement joins TRBV19 to TRBJ2-1; maybe TRBD1 (5 bases). Looked up from germline, CDR1 is LNHDA and CDR2 is SQIVND (reference sequence). Trimming took off 3 bases at V and 3 bases at J, with 9 bases between the two ends. This CDR3 comprises 14 residues.

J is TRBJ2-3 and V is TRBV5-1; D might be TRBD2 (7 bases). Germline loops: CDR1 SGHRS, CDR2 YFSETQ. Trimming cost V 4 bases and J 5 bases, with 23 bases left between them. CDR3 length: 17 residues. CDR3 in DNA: TGCGCCAGCAGCAAGGGGGGCCCGACGGGAGGTATAGATACGCAGTATTTT. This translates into CASSKGGPTGGIDTQYF.

CDR3 loop: CASGLAGGANYEQYF. As DNA, the CDR3 is TGTGCTAGTGGTTTGGCAGGGGGAGCAAACTACGAGCAGTACTTC. The chain links TRBV12-5 to TRBJ2-7; TRBD1 agrees at 7 bases. Germline loops: CDR1 LGHNT, CDR2 FRNRAP. Unmatched junction bases numbered 6, after V lost 1 base and J lost 3 bases. The length of the CDR3 is 15 residues. Drawing the rest from reference TRBV12-5 and TRBJ2-7, the complete variable domain is DARVTQTPRHKVTEMGQEVTMRCQPILGHNTVFWYRQTMMQGLELLAYFRNRAPLDDSGMPKDRFSAEMPDATLATLKIQPSEPRDSAVYFCASGLAGGANYEQYFGPGTRLTVT.

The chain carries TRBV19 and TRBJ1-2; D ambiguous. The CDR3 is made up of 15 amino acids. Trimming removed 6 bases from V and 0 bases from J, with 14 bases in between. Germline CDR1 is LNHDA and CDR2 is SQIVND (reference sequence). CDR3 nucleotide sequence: TGTGCCAGTAGGCCGAATGGGGTATCTAACTATGGCTACACCTTC. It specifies CASRPNGVSNYGYTF.

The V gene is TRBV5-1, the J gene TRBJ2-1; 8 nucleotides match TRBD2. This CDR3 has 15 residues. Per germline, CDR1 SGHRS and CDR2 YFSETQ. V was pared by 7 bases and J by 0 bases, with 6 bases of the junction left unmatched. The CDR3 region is CASGHSGISYNEQFF. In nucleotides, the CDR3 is TGCGCCAGCGGGCATAGCGGGATCTCCTACAATGAGCAGTTCTTC.

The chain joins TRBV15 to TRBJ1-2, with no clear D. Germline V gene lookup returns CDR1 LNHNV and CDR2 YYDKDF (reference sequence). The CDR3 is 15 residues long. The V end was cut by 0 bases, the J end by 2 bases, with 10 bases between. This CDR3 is CATSREGRRNYGYTF. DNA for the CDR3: TGTGCCACCAGCAGAGAAGGGCGCCGAAACTATGGCTACACCTTC.

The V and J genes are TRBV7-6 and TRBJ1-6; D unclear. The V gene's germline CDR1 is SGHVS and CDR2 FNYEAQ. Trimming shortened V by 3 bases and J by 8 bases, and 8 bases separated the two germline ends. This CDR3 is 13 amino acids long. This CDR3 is CASSLEGDSPLHF. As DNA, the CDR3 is TGTGCCAGCAGCTTGGAGGGCGATTCACCCCTCCACTTT.

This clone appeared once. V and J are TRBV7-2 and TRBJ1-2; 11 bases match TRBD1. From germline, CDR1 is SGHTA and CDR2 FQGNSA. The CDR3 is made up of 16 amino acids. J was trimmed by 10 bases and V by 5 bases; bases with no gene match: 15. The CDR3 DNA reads TGTGCCAGCAGCCTTAGCCGAGGGACAGGGGGAGAGGTCTACACCTTC. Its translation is CASSLSRGTGGEVYTF.

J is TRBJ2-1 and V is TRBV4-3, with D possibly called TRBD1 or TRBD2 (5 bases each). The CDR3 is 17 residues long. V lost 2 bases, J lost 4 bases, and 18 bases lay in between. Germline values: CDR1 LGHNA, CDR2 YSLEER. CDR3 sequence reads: CASSQRFGTEGYNEQFF. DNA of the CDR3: TGCGCCAGCAGCCAAAGATTTGGGACCGAGGGGTACAATGAGCAGTTCTTC.

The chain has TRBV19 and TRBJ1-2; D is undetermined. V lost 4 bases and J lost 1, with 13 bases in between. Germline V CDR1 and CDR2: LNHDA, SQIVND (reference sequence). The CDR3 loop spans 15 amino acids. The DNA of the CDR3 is TGTGCCAGTAGTAGCAGGAGTCAGAGTAACTATGGCTACACCTTC. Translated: CASSSRSQSNYGYTF. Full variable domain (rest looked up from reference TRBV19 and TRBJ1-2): DGGITQSPKYLFRKEGQNVTLSCEQNLNHDAMYWYRQDPGQGLRLIYYSQIVNDFQKGDIAEGYSVSREKKESFPLTVTSAQKNPTAFYLCASSSRSQSNYGYTFGSGTRLTVV.

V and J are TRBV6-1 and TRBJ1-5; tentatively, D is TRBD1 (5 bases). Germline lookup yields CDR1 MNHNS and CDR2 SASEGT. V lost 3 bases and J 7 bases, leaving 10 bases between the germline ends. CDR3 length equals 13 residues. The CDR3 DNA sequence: TGTGCCAGCAGTGATGCAGGGAACCAGCCCCAGCATTTT. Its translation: CASSDAGNQPQHF.

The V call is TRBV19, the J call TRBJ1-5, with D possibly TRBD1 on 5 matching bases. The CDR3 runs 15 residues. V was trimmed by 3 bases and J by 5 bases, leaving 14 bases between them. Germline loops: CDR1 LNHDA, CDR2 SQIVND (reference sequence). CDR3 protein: CASSIGAPGYQPQHF. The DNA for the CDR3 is TGTGCCAGTAGTATCGGGGCCCCCGGGTATCAGCCCCAGCATTTT.

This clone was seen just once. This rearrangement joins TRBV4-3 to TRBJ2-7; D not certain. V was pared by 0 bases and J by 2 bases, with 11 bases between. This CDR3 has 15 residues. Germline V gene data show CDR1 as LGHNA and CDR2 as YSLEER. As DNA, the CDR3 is TGCGCCAGCAGCCAAGATCTTACTGCTACCTACGAGCAGTACTTC. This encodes CASSQDLTATYEQYF.

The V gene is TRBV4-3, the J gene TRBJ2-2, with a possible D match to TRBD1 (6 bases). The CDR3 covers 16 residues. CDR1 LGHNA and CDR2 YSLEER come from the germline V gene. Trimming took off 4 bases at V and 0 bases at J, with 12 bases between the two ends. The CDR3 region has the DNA TGCGCCAGCAGCCCTCGGACAGCCGCGAACACCGGGGAGCTGTTTTTT. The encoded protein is CASSPRTAANTGELFF.

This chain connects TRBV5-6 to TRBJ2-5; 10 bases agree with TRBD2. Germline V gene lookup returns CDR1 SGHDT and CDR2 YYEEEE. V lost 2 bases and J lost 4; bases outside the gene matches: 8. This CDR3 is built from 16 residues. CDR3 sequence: CASSLISGRAGETQYF. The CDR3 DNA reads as TGTGCCAGCAGCTTAATAAGCGGGAGGGCGGGAGAGACCCAGTACTTC. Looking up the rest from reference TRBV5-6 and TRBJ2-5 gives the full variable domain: DAGVTQSPTHLIKTRGQQVTLRCSPKSGHDTVSWYQQALGQGPQFIFQYYEEEERQRGNFPDRFSGHQFPNYSSELNVNALLLGDSALYLCASSLISGRAGETQYFGPGTRLLVL.